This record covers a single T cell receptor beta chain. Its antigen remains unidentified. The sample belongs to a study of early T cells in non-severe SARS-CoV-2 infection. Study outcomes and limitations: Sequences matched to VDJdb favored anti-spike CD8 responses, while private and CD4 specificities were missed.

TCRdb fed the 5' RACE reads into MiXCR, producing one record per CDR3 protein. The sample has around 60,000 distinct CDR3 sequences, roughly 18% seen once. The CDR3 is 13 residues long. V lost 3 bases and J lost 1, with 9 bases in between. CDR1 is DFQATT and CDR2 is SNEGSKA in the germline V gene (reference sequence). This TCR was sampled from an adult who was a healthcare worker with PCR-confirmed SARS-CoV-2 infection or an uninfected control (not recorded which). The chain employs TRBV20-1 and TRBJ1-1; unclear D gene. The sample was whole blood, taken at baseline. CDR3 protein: CSASGRRNTEAFF. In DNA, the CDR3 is TGCAGTGCTAGCGGCCGGCGGAACACTGAAGCTTTCTTT.